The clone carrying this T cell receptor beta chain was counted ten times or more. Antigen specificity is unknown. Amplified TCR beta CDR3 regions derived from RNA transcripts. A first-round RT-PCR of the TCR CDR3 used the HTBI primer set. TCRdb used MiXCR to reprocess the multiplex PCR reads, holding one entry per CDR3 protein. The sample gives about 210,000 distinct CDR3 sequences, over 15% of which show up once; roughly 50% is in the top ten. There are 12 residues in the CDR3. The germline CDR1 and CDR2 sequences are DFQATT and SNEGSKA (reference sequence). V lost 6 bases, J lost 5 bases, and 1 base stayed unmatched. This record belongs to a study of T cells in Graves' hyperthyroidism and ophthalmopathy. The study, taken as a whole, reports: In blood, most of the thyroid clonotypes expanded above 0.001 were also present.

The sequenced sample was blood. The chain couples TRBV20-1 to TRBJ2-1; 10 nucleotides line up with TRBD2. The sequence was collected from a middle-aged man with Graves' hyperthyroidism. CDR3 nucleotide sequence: TGCAGTGCCGGACTAGCGGACAATGAGCAGTTCTTC. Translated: CSAGLADNEQFF.